The entry below gives a single T cell receptor beta chain sequence along with its context. Its antigen is not identified. The PCR template was genomic DNA. Multiplex PCR with 30 forward and 13 reverse primers amplified the TCR beta CDR3. TCRdb reprocessed the multiplex PCR reads with MiXCR, giving one entry per CDR3 protein. The profile shows approximately 260,000 distinct CDR3 sequences, roughly 50% of them singletons. This sample is part of a study of type 1 and type 2 diabetes patients. Across the study: From PBMCs, CD4+ and CD8+ T cells were isolated by magnetic microbeads.

Germline V CDR1 and CDR2: SQVTM, ANQGSEA. Germline trimming cut 3 bases from V and 9 bases from J; bases unmatched to any gene: 4. The CDR3 covers 14 residues. Findings and limits, study-wide: Between type 2 diabetes and control samples, V and J usage averaged around 0.97 correlation.

The rearrangement links TRBV29-1 to TRBJ2-1; the match to TRBD2 covers 14 bases. This TCR derives from a young man with type 2 diabetes. Material for sequencing was peripheral blood mononuclear cells (PBMCs). CDR3 in amino acids: CSVEGLAGVGEQFF. The CDR3 DNA reads TGCAGCGTTGAGGGACTAGCGGGAGTGGGTGAGCAGTTCTTC.